Below, 25 T cell receptor beta chains from the same sample are listed, as sequenced in a study of blood T cells in healthy people across ages. Combining a sample-barcoded 5' primer with a J-beta primer mix, a second PCR ran for 7 to 11 cycles. A single record per CDR3 protein comes from TCRdb applying MiXCR to the 5' RACE reads. The top ten hold 20% to 25% of the sample, which has around 600,000 distinct CDR3 sequences, 40% to 55% seen once. Input material: blood. Source of these receptors: an older man in good health.

About this clonotype: Its ends do not fully match the called genes, so a read error is possible. V usage is TRBV29-1 and J usage is TRBJ2-1; no reliable D call. This CDR3 region has 13 residues. The germline V gene encodes CDR1 SQVTM and CDR2 ANQGSEA. CDR3 region: CSCDASSYTEQFF. CDR3 sequence (DNA): TGCAGCTGTGACGCGAGCTCCTACACTGAGCAGTTCTTC.

This chain uses TRBV28 with TRBJ2-1; no definite D call. The germline V and J ends were trimmed by 1 base and 11 bases, with 15 bases remaining between them. CDR1 and CDR2 from the germline V gene are MDHEN and SYDVKM. The CDR3 has 14 amino acids. In DNA, the CDR3 is TGTGCCAGCAGTTTATCCCAGTTCCTTACGCAGCAGTTCTTC. Amino acid sequence: CASSLSQFLTQQFF. The full variable domain, in which reference TRBV28 and TRBJ2-1 provide the parts outside the CDR3, is DVKVTQSSRYLVKRTGEKVFLECVQDMDHENMFWYRQDPGLGLRLIYFSYDVKMKEKGDIPEGYSVSREKKERFSLILESASTNQTSMYLCASSLSQFLTQQFFGPGTRLTVL.

This chain connects TRBV7-2 to TRBJ1-5; 9 bases are a match to TRBD1. Germline V CDR1 and CDR2: SGHTA, FQGNSA. The CDR3 is 14 residues long. V was clipped by 8 bases and J by 5 bases; unmatched bases: 7. The CDR3 region is CASALGQGYQPQHF. CDR3 nucleotides: TGTGCCAGCGCCTTGGGACAGGGCTATCAGCCCCAGCATTTT.

The rearrangement uses TRBV2 and TRBJ2-7; D assignment may be TRBD1 or TRBD2 (5 bases each). CDR3 length: 13 amino acids. Looked up from germline, CDR1 is SNHLY and CDR2 is FYNNEI. The V end lost 6 bases, the J end lost 7 bases, and 16 bases lay between the germline ends. CDR3 nucleotides: TGTGCCAGCAGCAGGGACCAAGAACGGGAGCAGTACTTC. The encoded protein is CASSRDQEREQYF.

The CDR3 coding sequence is TGTGCCAGCAGCTTAATGCCGGGACAGGGCCCGTCCGGGGAGCTGTTTTTT. Amino acids: CASSLMPGQGPSGELFF. The rearrangement links TRBV7-3 to TRBJ2-2, with 9 bases lining up with TRBD1. Trimming removed 1 base from V and 6 bases from J; junction bases left unmatched: 9. In germline, CDR1 is SGHTA, CDR2 FQGTGA. The CDR3 loop spans 17 amino acids. Looking up the rest from reference TRBV7-3 and TRBJ2-2 gives the full variable domain: GAGVSQTPSNKVTEKGKYVELRCDPISGHTALYWYRQSLGQGPEFLIYFQGTGAADDSGLPNDRFFAVRPEGSVSTLKIQRTERGDSAVYLCASSLMPGQGPSGELFFGEGSRLTVL.

V usage is TRBV30 and J usage is TRBJ2-2, with D maybe TRBD2 (5 bases). The germline V and J ends were trimmed by 3 bases and 8 bases, with 13 bases remaining between them. Germline V gene lookup returns CDR1 GTSNPN and CDR2 SVGIG (reference sequence). The CDR3 runs 13 residues. CDR3 sequence: CAWSPGVLGELFF. In DNA form, the CDR3 reads TGTGCCTGGAGCCCCGGGGTACTGGGGGAGCTGTTTTTT.

This sequence joins TRBV20-1 and TRBJ2-7, with a tentative D call TRBD1 (6 bases). The CDR3 spans 15 residues. Trimming removed 0 bases from V and 0 bases from J, with 12 bases in between. Germline CDR1 DFQATT, CDR2 SNEGSKA (reference sequence). The CDR3 spells CSARDLTGLSYEQYF. CDR3 bases: TGCAGTGCTAGAGATCTGACAGGCCTCTCCTACGAGCAGTACTTC.

This clonotype has just a few counts. The rearrangement uses TRBV7-3 and TRBJ1-1; maybe TRBD1 (5 bases). V was cut by 2 bases and J by 2 bases, with 12 bases left in between. CDR1 is SGHTA, CDR2 FQGTGA, per germline. CDR3 size: 15 residues. CDR3: CASSLRRVPNTEAFF. CDR3 in DNA: TGTGCCAGCAGCTTACGCAGGGTCCCTAACACTGAAGCTTTCTTT.

J is TRBJ2-1 and V is TRBV5-1; maybe TRBD2 (7 bases). V was clipped by 0 bases and J by 9 bases, with 16 bases between them. This CDR3 region has 15 residues. In germline, CDR1 is SGHRS, CDR2 YFSETQ. CDR3 loop: CASSLDGRGGGEQFF. The CDR3 DNA sequence: TGCGCCAGCAGCTTGGACGGGCGAGGGGGGGGTGAGCAGTTCTTC.

The chain couples TRBV7-2 to TRBJ2-5; D assignment may be TRBD1 or TRBD2 (6 bases each). The V end lost 4 bases, the J end lost 11 bases, and 17 bases lay between the germline ends. CDR1 and CDR2 (germline): SGHTA, FQGNSA. The CDR3 is 13 amino acids. The CDR3 DNA sequence: TGTGCCAGCAGCTACCTCAGGAGGGGGGAGCAGTACTTC. Translation gives CASSYLRRGEQYF.

This clonotype was detected a few times. The chain is built from TRBV7-9 and TRBJ2-6, with TRBD2 matching 9 bases. V dropped 2 bases and J dropped 0; count of bases not matched to a gene: 8. The CDR3 runs to 19 residues. CDR1 and CDR2 (germline): SEHNR, FQNEAQ (reference sequence). The CDR3 sequence is CASSLSLAGALSGANVLTF. The DNA of the CDR3 is TGTGCCAGCAGCTTATCTTTAGCGGGGGCCCTCTCTGGGGCCAACGTCCTGACTTTC.

The chain has TRBV5-1 and TRBJ1-1; no clear D gene. V shed 0 bases and J shed 10 bases, with 13 bases lying between them. Germline CDR1 reads SGHRS; CDR2 reads YFSETQ. The CDR3 has 13 residues. The CDR3 loop reads CASSLAWRQLAFF. In DNA, the CDR3 is TGCGCCAGCAGCTTGGCCTGGCGTCAGTTAGCTTTCTTT.

The rearrangement joins TRBV6-2 or TRBV6-3 to TRBJ1-5; D is unclear. Germline V CDR1 and CDR2: MNHEY, SVGEGT. Trimming removed 0 bases at V and 3 bases at J, with 9 bases between. The length of the CDR3 is 15 residues. The CDR3 loop reads CASSYSLHPNQPQHF. CDR3 nucleotide sequence: TGTGCCAGCAGTTACTCGCTCCACCCCAATCAGCCCCAGCATTTT.

On this clonotype itself: One end of the junction does not line up with germline, which may come from a read error. The rearrangement links TRBV4-2 to TRBJ2-7; tentative D call: TRBD1 (6 bases). The CDR3 totals 17 residues. In germline, CDR1 is LGHNA, CDR2 YNFKEQ. The DNA of the CDR3 is TGTGCCAGCAACCAAGGTCCCCTCGACTCTCCAGGGGATGAGCAGTACTTC. This translates into CASNQGPLDSPGDEQYF.

This chain uses TRBV7-3 with TRBJ2-1; D not resolved. Deletions cut 1 base from V and 12 bases from J, with 16 bases between. Germline V gene sequence: CDR1 SGHTA, CDR2 FQGTGA. This CDR3 contains 14 residues. CDR3 bases: TGTGCCAGCAGCTTAATTTCGAGCAGCGTGGGGCAGTTCTTC. Protein product: CASSLISSSVGQFF.

This chain connects TRBV3-1 to TRBJ2-5; D call uncertain. Germline CDR1 is LGHDT and CDR2 is YNNKEL (reference sequence). This CDR3 contains 14 residues. Trimming removed 2 bases at V and 4 bases at J, with 11 bases between. The CDR3 bases are TGTGCCAGCAGCCAACACCCGGGCAGAGAGACCCAGTACTTC. As protein: CASSQHPGRETQYF.

This clonotype was seen only a few times. V usage is TRBV7-2 and J usage is TRBJ1-4; D possibly corresponds to TRBD1 (6 bases). This CDR3 contains 14 residues. The V end was cut by 5 bases, the J end by 7 bases, with 14 bases between. Germline V gene lookup returns CDR1 SGHTA and CDR2 FQGNSA. The DNA of the CDR3 is TGTGCCAGCAGCCTACAGGGCTTTGGTGAAAAACTGTTTTTT. Translation: CASSLQGFGEKLFF.

This chain links TRBV12-3 or TRBV12-4 with TRBJ2-3, with D possibly being TRBD2 (5 bases). Trimming pared 5 bases from V and 0 bases from J, leaving 15 bases between. The CDR3 contains 16 residues. The CDR3 reads CASSPRLTGSTDTQYF. DNA for the CDR3: TGTGCCAGCAGTCCGAGACTAACGGGAAGCACAGATACGCAGTATTTT.

This clonotype showed up many times. CDR3 in amino acids: CASSYQDRARGETQYF. The CDR3 nucleotides read TGTGCCAGCAGTTACCAAGACAGGGCGAGGGGAGAGACCCAGTACTTC. J is TRBJ2-5 and V is TRBV6-5; 7 nucleotides agree with TRBD1. The V gene end was trimmed by 2 bases and the J gene end by 4 bases; junction bases not matched to a gene: 10. CDR3 size: 16 residues. The germline V gene has CDR1 MNHEY and CDR2 SVGAGI.

The chain carries TRBV20-1 and TRBJ1-2, with TRBD1 matching over 8 bases. The V gene end was trimmed by 6 bases and the J gene end by 7 bases; junction bases not matched to a gene: 10. The CDR3 loop spans 13 amino acids. Germline CDR1 DFQATT, CDR2 SNEGSKA (reference sequence). The CDR3 DNA reads as TGCAGTGCCCTAAGGCAGGGGGCGCTTGGCTACACCTTC. This gives the protein CSALRQGALGYTF.

The chain has TRBV28 and TRBJ2-1; D is undetermined. Trimming cost V 2 bases and J 0 bases, with 5 bases left between them. The CDR3 loop spans 14 amino acids. Germline V gene lookup returns CDR1 MDHEN and CDR2 SYDVKM. CDR3: CASSLRSSYNEQFF. CDR3 in DNA: TGTGCCAGCAGTTTACGGAGCTCCTACAATGAGCAGTTCTTC.

This chain joins TRBV7-6 and TRBJ1-2; D unclear. In germline, CDR1 is SGHVS, CDR2 FNYEAQ. CDR3 size: 15 residues. V was trimmed by 6 bases and J by 0 bases, leaving 14 bases between them. CDR3 in amino acids: CASSLSGPANYGYTF. The CDR3 nucleotides read TGTGCCAGCAGTCTAAGTGGTCCAGCTAACTATGGCTACACCTTC.

This clonotype has more than one count but fewer than ten. The gene calls are TRBV20-1 and TRBJ2-3; tentatively, D is TRBD2 (6 bases). The CDR3 extends over 14 amino acids. Germline V lookup: CDR1 DFQATT, CDR2 SNEGSKA (reference sequence). Trimming pared 2 bases from V and 1 base from J, leaving 10 bases between. The CDR3 reads CSARFASGTDTQYF. CDR3 DNA: TGCAGTGCTAGATTTGCTAGCGGCACAGATACGCAGTATTTT.

This clonotype was seen a few times. V usage is TRBV6-1 and J usage is TRBJ2-7; D is ambiguous. The DNA matches TRBJ2-5 better at its end, which makes the J call doubtful. This CDR3 has 13 residues. Germline V gives CDR1 MNHNS, CDR2 SASEGT. For the CDR3, the DNA is TGTGCCAGCAGTGAAGCAGGGTTCGAGACCCAGTACTTC. Protein product: CASSEAGFETQYF.

The rearrangement joins TRBV12-3 or TRBV12-4 to TRBJ1-5, with D unresolved. The V end lost 1 base, the J end lost 7 bases, and 17 bases lay between the germline ends. CDR3 length: 16 amino acids. CDR3 sequence reads: CASSLGATAVQQPQHF. CDR3 coding DNA: TGTGCCAGCAGTTTAGGGGCGACGGCGGTTCAGCAGCCCCAGCATTTT.